This T cell receptor beta chain stems from a study of T cell responses to AZD1222 COVID-19 vaccine. The wider study: Pooling covered second doses at about 4 or about 12 weeks. Whole-study findings and limits: Spike-specific TCR breadth rose after two AZD1222 doses, and depth rose as well.

Using immunoSEQ multiplex PCR, the repertoire was profiled, and TCRdb retains in-frame clones only, with some absent. Here the sample spans about 110,000 clones, around nine tenths being singletons. In the case of this clone: The antigen is not known.

Looked up from germline, CDR1 is GTSNPN and CDR2 is SVGIG (reference sequence). This CDR3 contains 15 residues. Trimming took off 4 bases at V and 5 bases at J, with 20 bases between the two ends. The sequencing here drew on peripheral blood, taken on day 0 of AZD1222 vaccination. The J gene is TRBJ2-5, the V gene TRBV30; D perhaps matches TRBD2 (7 bases). The receptor comes from an adult in good health. The CDR3 is CAWNPGGRRWETQYF. CDR3 sequence (DNA): TGTGCCTGGAACCCCGGGGGGCGAAGGTGGGAGACCCAGTACTTC.